Presented here are 10 T cell receptor beta chains from one specimen sequenced in a study of identical twins. TCRdb re-analysed the 5' RACE reads in MiXCR, keeping a single row per CDR3 protein. The sample has under 1 million distinct CDR3 sequences; 12% are singletons. These same records also appear under a second study, on yellow fever vaccine responses in identical twins.

The sequencing sample was made of PBMCs. Receptor source: a woman aged 18-35 years in good health.

In its sample, this clonotype was seen a few times. The chain couples TRBV12-3 or TRBV12-4 to TRBJ2-2; 11 nucleotides line up with TRBD1. V trimming: 5 bases; J trimming: 6 bases; junction bases outside the gene matches: 5. This CDR3 is 15 amino acids long. In DNA form, the CDR3 reads TGTGCCAGCAGTCCCCCGGGACAGGGGGCCGGGGAGCTGTTTTTT. Translating gives CASSPPGQGAGELFF.

The DNA of the CDR3 is TGTGCCAGCAGCTTAGATAGCGGGGGGCCCCTGGATGAGCAGTTCTTC. Protein sequence: CASSLDSGGPLDEQFF. V gene TRBV13 combines with J gene TRBJ2-1, with TRBD2 matching over 10 bases. With 1 base clipped from V and 8 bases from J, the junction kept 8 bases outside the gene matches. The CDR3 has 16 amino acids. The germline V gene encodes CDR1 PRHDT and CDR2 FYEKMQ (reference sequence).

This clonotype was picked up many times. The CDR3 spells CASSPLTGPADEQYF. The CDR3 nucleotides are TGTGCCAGCAGCCCCCTAACCGGCCCCGCAGACGAGCAGTACTTC. The chain is built from TRBV3-1 and TRBJ2-7; D gene unclear. The CDR3 loop spans 15 amino acids. The germline V and J ends were trimmed by 4 bases and 5 bases, with 18 bases remaining between them. Germline loops: CDR1 LGHDT, CDR2 YNNKEL (reference sequence).

At least ten counts were recorded for this clonotype. The chain employs TRBV12-3 or TRBV12-4 and TRBJ1-1; no firm D call. V gave up 8 bases and J gave up 4 bases, with 11 bases separating them. CDR3 length: 12 amino acids. The CDR3 spells CASRFSSTEAFF. In nucleotides, the CDR3 is TGTGCCAGCCGCTTCAGTTCCACTGAAGCTTTCTTT.

The chain has TRBV9 and TRBJ2-2; TRBD1 matches 7 bases. This CDR3 spans 15 amino acids. CDR1 is SGDLS, CDR2 YYNGEE, per germline. Trimming took 4 bases from V and 0 from J; bases not matched to a gene: 3. CDR3 in amino acids: CASSRDRSNTGELFF. The CDR3 DNA is TGTGCCAGCAGCCGGGACAGATCGAACACCGGGGAGCTGTTTTTT.

The CDR3 DNA sequence: TGTGCCAGCAGCTTAGTGGGTTCTAGCGGGGACCAAGAGACCCAGTACTTC. This codes for CASSLVGSSGDQETQYF. V is TRBV5-4 and J is TRBJ2-5, with TRBD2 matching 9 bases. CDR1 and CDR2 (germline): SGHNT, YYREEE (reference sequence). CDR3 length equals 17 residues. After removal of 2 bases from V and 0 bases from J, the junction contained 8 bases not matched to a gene.

In its sample, this clonotype was seen a few times. The V gene is TRBV6-1, the J gene TRBJ2-1; 7 nucleotides align to TRBD1. This CDR3 contains 18 residues. The V segment lost 8 bases and the J segment 4 bases; nucleotides outside the gene matches: 20. Germline V gene lookup returns CDR1 MNHNS and CDR2 SASEGT. The CDR3 coding sequence is TGTGCCAGCTGTCCGAGACAGGGTGCCAAAAAGGGGTACAATGAGCAGTTCTTC. Residues: CASCPRQGAKKGYNEQFF.

This clonotype has at least ten counts. CDR3 loop: CATSFGPDTQYF. The CDR3 region has the DNA TGTGCCACCAGCTTCGGACCAGATACGCAGTATTTT. The chain is built from TRBV15 and TRBJ2-3; D is unclear. V gave up 5 bases and J gave up 4 bases, with 7 bases separating them. Per the germline V gene, CDR1 is LNHNV and CDR2 is YYDKDF (reference sequence). The CDR3 length is 12 residues.

There are many counts of this clonotype. The chain links TRBV7-6 to TRBJ2-3; D is unresolved. V lost 1 base and J 0 bases, leaving 11 bases between the germline ends. The CDR3 sequence is 16 residues long. Germline V lookup: CDR1 SGHVS, CDR2 FNYEAQ. CDR3 in amino acids: CASSLVIQTSTDTQYF. The CDR3 DNA reads TGTGCCAGCAGCTTAGTAATTCAGACTAGCACAGATACGCAGTATTTT. Combining the CDR3 with reference TRBV7-6 and TRBJ2-3 gives the whole variable domain GAGVSQSPRYKVTKRGQDVALRCDPISGHVSLYWYRQALGQGPEFLTYFNYEAQQDKSGLPNDRFSAERPEGSISTLTIQRTEQRDSAMYRCASSLVIQTSTDTQYFGPGTRLTVL.

The chain links TRBV6-5 to TRBJ2-5; D might be TRBD2 (6 bases). Germline loops: CDR1 MNHEY, CDR2 SVGAGI. The CDR3 covers 12 residues. V lost 8 bases to trimming and J lost 5 bases, with 12 bases between them. The CDR3 coding sequence is TGTGCCAGCCGGGGGTTGGAGGAGACCCAGTACTTC. Protein sequence: CASRGLEETQYF.